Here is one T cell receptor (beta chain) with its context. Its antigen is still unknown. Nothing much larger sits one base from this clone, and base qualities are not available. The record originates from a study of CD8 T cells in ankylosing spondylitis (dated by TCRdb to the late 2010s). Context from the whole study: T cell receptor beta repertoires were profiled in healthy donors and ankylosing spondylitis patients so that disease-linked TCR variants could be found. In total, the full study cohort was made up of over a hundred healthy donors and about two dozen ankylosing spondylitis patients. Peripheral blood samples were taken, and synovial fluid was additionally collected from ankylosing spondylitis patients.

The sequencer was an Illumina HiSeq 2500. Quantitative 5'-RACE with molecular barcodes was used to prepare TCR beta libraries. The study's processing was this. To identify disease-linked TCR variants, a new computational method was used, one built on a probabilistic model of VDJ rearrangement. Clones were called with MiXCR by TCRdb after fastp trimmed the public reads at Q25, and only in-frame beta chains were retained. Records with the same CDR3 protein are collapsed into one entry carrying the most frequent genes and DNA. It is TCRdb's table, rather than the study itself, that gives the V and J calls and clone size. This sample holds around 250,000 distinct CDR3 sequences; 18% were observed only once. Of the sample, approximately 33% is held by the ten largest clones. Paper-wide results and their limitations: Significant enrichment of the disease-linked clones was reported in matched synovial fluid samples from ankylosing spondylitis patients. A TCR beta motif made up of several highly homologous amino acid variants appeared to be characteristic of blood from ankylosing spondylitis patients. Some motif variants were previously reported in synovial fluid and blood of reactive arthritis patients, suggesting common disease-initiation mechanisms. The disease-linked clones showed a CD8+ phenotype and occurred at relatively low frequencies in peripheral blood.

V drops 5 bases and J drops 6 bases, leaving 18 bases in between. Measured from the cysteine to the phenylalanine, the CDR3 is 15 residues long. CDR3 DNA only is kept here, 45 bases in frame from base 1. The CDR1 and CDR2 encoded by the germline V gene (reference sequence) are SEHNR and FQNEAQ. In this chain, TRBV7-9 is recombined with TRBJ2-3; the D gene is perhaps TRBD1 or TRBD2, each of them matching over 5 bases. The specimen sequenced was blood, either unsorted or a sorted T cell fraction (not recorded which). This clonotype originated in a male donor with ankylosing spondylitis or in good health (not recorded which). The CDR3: CASSHPGPVWDTQYF. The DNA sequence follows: TGTGCCAGCAGCCACCCGGGACCTGTGTGGGATACGCAGTATTTT.